The next 6 T cell receptor beta chains were all read from a single sample in a study of blood T cell repertoires in COVID-19. Here immunoSEQ multiplex PCR was the method, and the copy in TCRdb shows in-frame clones only, minus some. The sample shows about 75,000 clones, about four fifths of them seen only once. Material for sequencing was peripheral blood. Receptor source: a woman of 80 years or more with active or convalescent COVID-19.

The chain is built from TRBV9 and TRBJ2-1, with a tentative D call TRBD1 (7 bases). The ends were cut back, 6 bases at V and 0 bases at J, with 16 bases in the middle. Germline V gene sequence: CDR1 SGDLS, CDR2 YYNGEE. The CDR3 totals 16 residues. The CDR3 bases are TGTGCCAGCACCAAAAGGGGGGACAGCTCCTACAATGAGCAGTTCTTC. It yields the protein CASTKRGDSSYNEQFF.

This clone has only a few counts. The gene calls are TRBV5-1 and TRBJ1-4; D ambiguous. Deletions cut 0 bases from V and 0 bases from J, with 12 bases between. CDR3 length: 17 amino acids. Germline V gene sequence: CDR1 SGHRS, CDR2 YFSETQ. CDR3 sequence: CASSLEAGVATNEKLFF. CDR3 nucleotide sequence: TGCGCCAGCAGCTTGGAGGCCGGGGTTGCAACTAATGAAAAACTGTTTTTT.

The V call is TRBV10-3, the J call TRBJ2-2; 8 positions match TRBD2. The germline V gene encodes CDR1 ENHRY and CDR2 SYGVKD. The CDR3 contains 15 residues. V gave up 8 bases and J gave up 3 bases; unmatched junction bases: 8. CDR3 sequence: CAIGSSGGHTGELFF. The DNA of the CDR3 is TGTGCCATCGGATCGAGCGGGGGCCACACCGGGGAGCTGTTTTTT.

The rearrangement uses TRBV6-2 or TRBV6-3 and TRBJ2-5; the match to TRBD1 covers 8 bases. The CDR3 length is 19 residues. J was trimmed by 0 bases and V by 6 bases; bases with no gene match: 18. Per germline, CDR1 MNHEY and CDR2 SVGEGT. In nucleotides, the CDR3 is TGTGCCAGCAGCATACCCCTGGACAGGGTGGGAAGGAACCAAGAGACCCAGTACTTC. This codes for CASSIPLDRVGRNQETQYF.

The chain has TRBV27 and TRBJ2-7; D gene ambiguous. Trimming took off 2 bases at V and 3 bases at J, with 8 bases between the two ends. Germline-derived CDR1 and CDR2 are MNHEY and SMNVEV (reference sequence). This CDR3 has 13 amino acids. The CDR3 here is CASSLARFYEQYF. CDR3 sequence (DNA): TGTGCCAGCAGTTTAGCTAGATTCTACGAGCAGTACTTC.

This clone was counted only a few times. V usage is TRBV5-6 and J usage is TRBJ1-1; D not resolved. From germline, CDR1 is SGHDT and CDR2 YYEEEE. V was trimmed by 6 bases and J by 0 bases, leaving 12 bases between them. This CDR3 is built from 14 residues. The CDR3 bases are TGTGCCAGCATCCCGGTAGGAGTGAACACTGAAGCTTTCTTT. Translating gives CASIPVGVNTEAFF.